The sequence of this T cell receptor (beta chain) was determined in a study of cytomegalovirus exposure and HLA in healthy donors. CDR1 PRHDT and CDR2 FYEKMQ come from the germline V gene (reference sequence). This CDR3 region has 14 residues. Study results and caveats: Donor immune exposure was known only as CMV serostatus.

The PCR contained 60 Vbeta and 13 Jbeta primers. Repertoires were generated with immunoSEQ multiplex PCR, while TCRdb's copy carries only in-frame clones and drops some. There are over 150,000 clones in the sample; less than 80% occur only once, and approximately 2.1% lies in the top ten. Of note for this clone: Antigen specificity is unknown.

This sequence was found in a man aged 25-45 years in good health and CMV-seronegative. The sample consisted of PBMCs. The chain links TRBV13 to TRBJ2-5; D is perhaps TRBD1 (7 bases). The J call is uncertain, as TRBJ2-7 better fits the DNA end. The CDR3 loop is CASSLGRGTDEQYF. The CDR3 bases are TGTGCCAGCAGCTTAGGCCGGGGGACAGACGAGCAGTACTTC.